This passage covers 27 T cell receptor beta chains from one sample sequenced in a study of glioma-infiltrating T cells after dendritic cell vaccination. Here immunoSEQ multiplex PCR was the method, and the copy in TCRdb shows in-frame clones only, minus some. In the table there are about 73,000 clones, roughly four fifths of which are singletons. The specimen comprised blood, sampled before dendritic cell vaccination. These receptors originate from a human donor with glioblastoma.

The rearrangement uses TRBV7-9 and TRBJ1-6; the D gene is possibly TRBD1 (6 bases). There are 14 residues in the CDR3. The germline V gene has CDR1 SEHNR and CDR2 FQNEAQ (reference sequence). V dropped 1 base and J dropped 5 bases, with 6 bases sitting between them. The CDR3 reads CASSLDRDNSPLHF. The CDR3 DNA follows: TGTGCCAGCAGCTTAGACAGGGATAATTCACCCCTCCACTTT.

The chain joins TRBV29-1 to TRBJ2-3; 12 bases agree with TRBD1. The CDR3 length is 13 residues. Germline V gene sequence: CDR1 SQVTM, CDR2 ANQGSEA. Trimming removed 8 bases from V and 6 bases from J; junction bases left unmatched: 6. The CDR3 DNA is TGCAGCAGCCGGGACAGGGGGCGCGATACGCAGTATTTT. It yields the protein CSSRDRGRDTQYF.

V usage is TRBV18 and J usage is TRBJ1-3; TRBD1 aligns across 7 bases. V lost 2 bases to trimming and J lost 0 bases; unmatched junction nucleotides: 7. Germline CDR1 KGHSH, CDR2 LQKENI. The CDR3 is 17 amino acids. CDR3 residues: CASSPMSRDSSGNTIYF. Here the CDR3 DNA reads TGTGCCAGCTCACCAATGAGCCGGGACAGCTCTGGAAACACCATATATTTT.

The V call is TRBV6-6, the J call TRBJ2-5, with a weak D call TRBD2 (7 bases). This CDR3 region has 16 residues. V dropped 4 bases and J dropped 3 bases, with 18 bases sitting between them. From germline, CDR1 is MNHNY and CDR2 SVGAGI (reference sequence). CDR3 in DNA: TGTGCCAGCAGTTTTAAGGGGGGGCCTTTTGAAGAGACCCAGTACTTC. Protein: CASSFKGGPFEETQYF.

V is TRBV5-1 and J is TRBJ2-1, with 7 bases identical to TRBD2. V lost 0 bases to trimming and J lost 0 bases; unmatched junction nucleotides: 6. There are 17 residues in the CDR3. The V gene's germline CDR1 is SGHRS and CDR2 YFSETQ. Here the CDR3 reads CASSLVIGGSSYNEQFF. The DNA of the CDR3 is TGCGCCAGCAGCTTGGTTATTGGCGGGAGCTCCTACAATGAGCAGTTCTTC. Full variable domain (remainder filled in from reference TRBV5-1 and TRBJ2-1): KAGVTQTPRYLIKTRGQQVTLSCSPISGHRSVSWYQQTPGQGLQFLFEYFSETQRNKGNFPGRFSGRQFSNSRSEMNVSTLELGDSALYLCASSLVIGGSSYNEQFFGPGTRLTVL.

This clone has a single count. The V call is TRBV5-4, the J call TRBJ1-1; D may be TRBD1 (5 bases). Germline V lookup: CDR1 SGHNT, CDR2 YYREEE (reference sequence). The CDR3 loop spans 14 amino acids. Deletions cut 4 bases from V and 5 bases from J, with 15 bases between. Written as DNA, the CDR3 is TGTGCCAGCAGCCCGGGGGGGATAGGGACTGAAGCTTTCTTT. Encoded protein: CASSPGGIGTEAFF.

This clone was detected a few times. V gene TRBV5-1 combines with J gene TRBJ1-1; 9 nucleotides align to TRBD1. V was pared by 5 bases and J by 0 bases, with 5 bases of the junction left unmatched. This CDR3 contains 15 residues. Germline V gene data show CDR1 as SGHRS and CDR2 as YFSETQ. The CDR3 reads CASRSGQGMNTEAFF. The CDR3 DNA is TGCGCCAGCAGGTCCGGACAGGGGATGAACACTGAAGCTTTCTTT.

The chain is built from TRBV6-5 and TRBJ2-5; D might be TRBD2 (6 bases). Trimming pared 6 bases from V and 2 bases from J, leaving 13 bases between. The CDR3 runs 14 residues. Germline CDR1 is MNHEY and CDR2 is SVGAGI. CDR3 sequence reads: CASRAPGTQETQYF. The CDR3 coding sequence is TGTGCCAGCAGAGCCCCTGGGACTCAAGAGACCCAGTACTTC.

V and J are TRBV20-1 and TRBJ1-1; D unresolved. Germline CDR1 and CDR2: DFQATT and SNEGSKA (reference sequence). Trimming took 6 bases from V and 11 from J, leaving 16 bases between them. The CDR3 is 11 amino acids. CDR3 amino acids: CSAPRGSGAFF. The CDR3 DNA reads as TGCAGTGCCCCCCGTGGGAGCGGGGCTTTCTTT.

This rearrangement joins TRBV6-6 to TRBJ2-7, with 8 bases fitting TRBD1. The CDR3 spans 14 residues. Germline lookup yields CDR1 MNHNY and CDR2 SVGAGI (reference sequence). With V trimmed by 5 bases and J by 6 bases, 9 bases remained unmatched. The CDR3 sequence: CASSDQGQGGEQYF. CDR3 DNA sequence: TGTGCCAGCAGTGACCAAGGACAGGGCGGCGAGCAGTACTTC.

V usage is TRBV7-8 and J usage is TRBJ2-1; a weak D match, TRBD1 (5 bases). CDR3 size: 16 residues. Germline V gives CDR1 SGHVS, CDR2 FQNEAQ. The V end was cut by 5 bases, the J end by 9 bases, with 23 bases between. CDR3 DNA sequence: TGTGCCAGCAGCCCAAGAGGCCAGGGCGTGCCCCTTGAGCAGTTCTTC. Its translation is CASSPRGQGVPLEQFF.

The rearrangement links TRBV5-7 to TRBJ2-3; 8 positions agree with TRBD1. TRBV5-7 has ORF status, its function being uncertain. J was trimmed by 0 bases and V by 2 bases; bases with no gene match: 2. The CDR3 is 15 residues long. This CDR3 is CASSFRDRSTDTQYF. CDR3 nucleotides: TGTGCCAGCAGCTTCCGGGACAGGAGCACAGATACGCAGTATTTT.

CDR3 nucleotides: TGTGCCACCAGCAAACGGAGCACGCGTGCAGGGGGCAGGACCGGGGAGCTGTTTTTT. Its translation: CATSKRSTRAGGRTGELFF. This sequence joins TRBV15 and TRBJ2-2; 8 bases agree with TRBD1. The ends lost 4 bases at V and 5 bases at J; junction bases unmatched: 18. Germline V gene lookup returns CDR1 LNHNV and CDR2 YYDKDF (reference sequence). The CDR3 has 19 residues.

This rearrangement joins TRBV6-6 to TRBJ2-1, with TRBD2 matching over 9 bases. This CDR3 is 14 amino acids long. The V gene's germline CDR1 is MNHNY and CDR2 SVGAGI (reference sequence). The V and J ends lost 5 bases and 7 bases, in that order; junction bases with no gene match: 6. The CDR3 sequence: CASSPGTSNNEQFF. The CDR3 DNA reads TGTGCCAGCAGTCCCGGGACTAGCAATAATGAGCAGTTCTTC.

CDR3 amino acids: CATLDLGTANQPQHF. In DNA, the CDR3 is TGTGCCACCCTGGACCTCGGGACAGCCAATCAGCCCCAGCATTTT. This chain connects TRBV6-5 to TRBJ1-5; 7 nucleotides match TRBD1. The CDR3 runs 15 residues. Germline CDR1 is MNHEY and CDR2 is SVGAGI. The V gene end was trimmed by 10 bases and the J gene end by 3 bases; junction bases not matched to a gene: 12.

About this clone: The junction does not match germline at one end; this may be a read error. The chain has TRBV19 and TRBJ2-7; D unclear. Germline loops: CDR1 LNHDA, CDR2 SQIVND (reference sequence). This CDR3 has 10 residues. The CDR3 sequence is CASTGSPGSF. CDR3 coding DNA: TGTGCCAGTACGGGTAGTCCGGGTTCCTTC.

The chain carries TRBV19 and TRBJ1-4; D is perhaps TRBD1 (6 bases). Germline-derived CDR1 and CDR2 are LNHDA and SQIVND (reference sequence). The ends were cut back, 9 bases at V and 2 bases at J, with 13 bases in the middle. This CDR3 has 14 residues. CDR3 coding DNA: TGTGCCAGCCTACAGGGTTCCACTAATGAAAAACTGTTTTTT. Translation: CASLQGSTNEKLFF.

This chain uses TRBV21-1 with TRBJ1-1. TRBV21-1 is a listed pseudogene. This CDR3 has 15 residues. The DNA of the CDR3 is TGTGCCAGCAGCAAAAAATCCCGGGGGGGGACTGAAGCTTTCTTT. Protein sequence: CASSKKSRGGTEAFF.

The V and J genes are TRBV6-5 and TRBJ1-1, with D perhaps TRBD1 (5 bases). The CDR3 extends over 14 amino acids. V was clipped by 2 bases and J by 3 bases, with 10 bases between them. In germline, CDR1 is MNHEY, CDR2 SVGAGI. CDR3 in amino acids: CASSYTPGDTEAFF. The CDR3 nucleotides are TGTGCCAGCAGTTACACCCCGGGGGACACTGAAGCTTTCTTT.

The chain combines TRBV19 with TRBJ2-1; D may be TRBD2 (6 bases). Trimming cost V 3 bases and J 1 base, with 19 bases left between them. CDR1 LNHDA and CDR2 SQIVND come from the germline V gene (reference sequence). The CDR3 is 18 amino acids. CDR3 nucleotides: TGTGCCAGTAGTATTGTACTAGCCGGGAGAGAATCCTACAATGAGCAGTTCTTC. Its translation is CASSIVLAGRESYNEQFF.

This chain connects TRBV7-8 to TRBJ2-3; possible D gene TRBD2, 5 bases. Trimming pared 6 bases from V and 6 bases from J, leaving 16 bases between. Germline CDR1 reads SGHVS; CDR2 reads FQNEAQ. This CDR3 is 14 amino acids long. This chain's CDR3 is CASRPAPGVDTQYF. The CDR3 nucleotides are TGTGCCAGCAGACCCGCCCCCGGGGTCGATACGCAGTATTTT.

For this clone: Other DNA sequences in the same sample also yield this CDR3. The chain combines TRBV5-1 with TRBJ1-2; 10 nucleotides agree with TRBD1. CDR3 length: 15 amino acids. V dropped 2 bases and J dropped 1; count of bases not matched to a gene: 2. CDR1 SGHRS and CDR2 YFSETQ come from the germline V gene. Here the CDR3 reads CASSFGQGGNYGYTF. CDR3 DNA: TGCGCCAGCAGCTTCGGACAGGGGGGTAACTATGGCTACACCTTC.

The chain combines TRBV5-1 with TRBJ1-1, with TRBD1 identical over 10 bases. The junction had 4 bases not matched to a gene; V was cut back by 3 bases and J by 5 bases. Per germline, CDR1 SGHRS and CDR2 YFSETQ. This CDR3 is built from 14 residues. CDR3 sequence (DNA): TGCGCCAGCAGCTCCGACAGGGGGCAAACTGAAGCTTTCTTT. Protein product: CASSSDRGQTEAFF.

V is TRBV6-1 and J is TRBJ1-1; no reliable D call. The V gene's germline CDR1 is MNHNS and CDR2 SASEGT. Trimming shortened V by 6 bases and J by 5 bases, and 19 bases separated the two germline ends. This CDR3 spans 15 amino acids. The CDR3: CASSLLAPSGTEAFF. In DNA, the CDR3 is TGTGCCAGCAGCCTCCTGGCCCCGTCGGGGACTGAAGCTTTCTTT.

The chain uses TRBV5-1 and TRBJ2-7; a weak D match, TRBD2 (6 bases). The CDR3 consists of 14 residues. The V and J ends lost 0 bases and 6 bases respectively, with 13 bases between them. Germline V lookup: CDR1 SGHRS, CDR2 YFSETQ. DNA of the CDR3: TGCGCCAGCAGCTTGGAGGGAGGTGCTTCCGAGCAGTACTTC. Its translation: CASSLEGGASEQYF. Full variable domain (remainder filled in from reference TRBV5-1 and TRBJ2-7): KAGVTQTPRYLIKTRGQQVTLSCSPISGHRSVSWYQQTPGQGLQFLFEYFSETQRNKGNFPGRFSGRQFSNSRSEMNVSTLELGDSALYLCASSLEGGASEQYFGPGTRLTVT.

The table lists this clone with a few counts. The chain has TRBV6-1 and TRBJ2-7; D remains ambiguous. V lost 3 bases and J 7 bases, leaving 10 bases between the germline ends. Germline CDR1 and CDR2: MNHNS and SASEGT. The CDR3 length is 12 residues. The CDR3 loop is CASSDNQREQYV. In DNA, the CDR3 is TGTGCCAGCAGTGATAACCAACGGGAGCAGTACGTC.

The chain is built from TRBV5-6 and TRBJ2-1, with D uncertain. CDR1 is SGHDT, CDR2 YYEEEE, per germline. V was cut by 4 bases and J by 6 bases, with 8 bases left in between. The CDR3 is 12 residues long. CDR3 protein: CASSGPINEQFF. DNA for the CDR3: TGTGCCAGCAGCGGGCCTATCAATGAGCAGTTCTTC.